The source of this T cell receptor (beta chain) is a study of cytomegalovirus exposure and HLA in healthy donors. Both 60 Vbeta primers and 13 Jbeta primers went into the PCR. Libraries were prepared by immunoSEQ multiplex PCR; TCRdb keeps only in-frame clonotypes and omits some of them. The sample has over 100,000 clones; around three quarters are singletons. Regarding the study as a whole: When presence/absence was analysed, sequencing depth was taken to be roughly uniform across donors.

This clone was recorded a few times. Its antigen is as yet unknown. The sample comprised PBMCs. The receptor was isolated from a male donor in good health and CMV-seropositive.

The CDR3 DNA is TGTGCCAGCGAACAGGGGGCCGACACTGAAGCTTTCTTT. Translation gives CASEQGADTEAFF. The chain links TRBV6-1 to TRBJ1-1, with TRBD1 matching 9 bases. Germline CDR1 is MNHNS and CDR2 is SASEGT. Germline trimming cut 8 bases from V and 3 bases from J; bases unmatched to any gene: 4. CDR3 size: 13 residues.